Reported below is one TCR beta chain. As yet, its antigen is unknown. This was a deep-level run. The repertoire was sequenced with immunoSEQ multiplex PCR; TCRdb's copy has only in-frame clones and lacks some. The sample holds 560,000 or so clones, about 96% seen once. This entry is derived from a study of shared clonotypes between healthy human individuals. For the study at large: Samples came from a couple of female and three male donors aged 18 to 49.

The naive CD8 fraction comprised CD45RO-negative cells positively selected for CCR7 and excluded terminally differentiated effector memory CD45RA+ cells. V was trimmed by 4 bases and J by 6 bases, leaving 6 bases between them. Germline V lookup: CDR1 SNHLY, CDR2 FYNNEI. This CDR3 region has 12 residues. The study's findings and limits: How much donors shared clonotypes was expected to be affected by sequencing depth.

Material for sequencing was naive CD8+ T cells sorted from blood. This TCR came from a woman in her twenties or thirties in good health. The V and J genes are TRBV2 and TRBJ2-2, with D perhaps TRBD1 (5 bases). The CDR3 here is CASSAGSGELFF. CDR3 coding DNA: TGTGCCAGCAGTGCAGGGTCCGGGGAGCTGTTTTTT. Full variable domain (missing parts from reference TRBV2 and TRBJ2-2): EPEVTQTPSHQVTQMGQEVILRCVPISNHLYFYWYRQILGQKVEFLVSFYNNEISEKSEIFDDQFSVERPDGSNFTLKIRSTKLEDSAMYFCASSAGSGELFFGEGSRLTVL.